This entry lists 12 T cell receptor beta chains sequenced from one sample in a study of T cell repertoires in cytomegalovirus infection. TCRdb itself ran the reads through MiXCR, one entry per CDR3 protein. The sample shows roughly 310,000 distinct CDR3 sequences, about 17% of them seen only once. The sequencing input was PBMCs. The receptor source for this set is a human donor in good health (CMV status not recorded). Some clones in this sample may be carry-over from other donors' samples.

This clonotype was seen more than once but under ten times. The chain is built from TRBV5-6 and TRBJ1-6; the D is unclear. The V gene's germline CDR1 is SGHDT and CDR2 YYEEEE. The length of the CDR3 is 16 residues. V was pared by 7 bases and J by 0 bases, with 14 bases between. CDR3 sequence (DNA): TGTGCCAGCCGAAATTTGGGAAGCTCCTATAATTCACCCCTCCACTTT. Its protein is CASRNLGSSYNSPLHF.

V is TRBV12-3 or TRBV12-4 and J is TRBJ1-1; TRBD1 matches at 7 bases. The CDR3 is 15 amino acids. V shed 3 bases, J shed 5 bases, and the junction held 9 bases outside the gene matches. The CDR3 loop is CASSLGQSRRTEAFF. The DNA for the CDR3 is TGTGCCAGCAGTTTGGGACAGTCACGTCGAACTGAAGCTTTCTTT.

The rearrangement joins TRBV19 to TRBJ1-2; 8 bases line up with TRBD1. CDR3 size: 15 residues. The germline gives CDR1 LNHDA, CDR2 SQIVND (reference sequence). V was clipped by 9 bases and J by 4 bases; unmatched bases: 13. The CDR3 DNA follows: TGTGCCAGCACCGACGACAGGGGACGGAGCTATGGCTACACCTTC. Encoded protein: CASTDDRGRSYGYTF.

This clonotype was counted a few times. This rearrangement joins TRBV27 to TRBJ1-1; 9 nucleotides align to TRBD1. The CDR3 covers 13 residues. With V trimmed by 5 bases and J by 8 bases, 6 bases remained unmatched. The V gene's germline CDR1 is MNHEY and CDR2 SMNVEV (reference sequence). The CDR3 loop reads CASSLDRGREAFF. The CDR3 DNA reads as TGTGCCAGCAGTCTGGACAGGGGCCGCGAAGCTTTCTTT.

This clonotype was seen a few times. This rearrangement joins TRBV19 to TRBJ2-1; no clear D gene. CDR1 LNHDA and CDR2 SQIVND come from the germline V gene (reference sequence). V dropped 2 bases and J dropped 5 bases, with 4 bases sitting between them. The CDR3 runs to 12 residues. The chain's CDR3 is CASSIWDNEQFF. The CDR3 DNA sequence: TGTGCCAGTAGTATATGGGACAATGAGCAGTTCTTC. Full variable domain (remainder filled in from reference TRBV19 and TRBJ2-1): DGGITQSPKYLFRKEGQNVTLSCEQNLNHDAMYWYRQDPGQGLRLIYYSQIVNDFQKGDIAEGYSVSREKKESFPLTVTSAQKNPTAFYLCASSIWDNEQFFGPGTRLTVL.

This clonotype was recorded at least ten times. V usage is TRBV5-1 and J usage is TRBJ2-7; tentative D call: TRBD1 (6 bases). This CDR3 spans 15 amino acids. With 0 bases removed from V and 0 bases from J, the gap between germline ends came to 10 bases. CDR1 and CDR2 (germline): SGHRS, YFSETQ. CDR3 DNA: TGCGCCAGCAGCTTGGATGTGGGGGCCTCCTACGAGCAGTACTTC. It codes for CASSLDVGASYEQYF.

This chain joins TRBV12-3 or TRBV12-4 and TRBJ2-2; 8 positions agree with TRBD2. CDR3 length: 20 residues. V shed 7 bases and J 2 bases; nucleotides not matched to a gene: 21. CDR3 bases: TGTGCCAGCATTTTCCTCCCCGCCGGGACTAGAGATTTTAACACCGGGGAGCTGTTTTTT. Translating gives CASIFLPAGTRDFNTGELFF.

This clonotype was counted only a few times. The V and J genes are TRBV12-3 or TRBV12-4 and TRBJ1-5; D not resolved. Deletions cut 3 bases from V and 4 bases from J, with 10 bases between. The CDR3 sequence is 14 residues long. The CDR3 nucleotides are TGTGCCAGCAGTTTCCTGGACGGGAATCAGCCCCAGCATTTT. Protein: CASSFLDGNQPQHF.

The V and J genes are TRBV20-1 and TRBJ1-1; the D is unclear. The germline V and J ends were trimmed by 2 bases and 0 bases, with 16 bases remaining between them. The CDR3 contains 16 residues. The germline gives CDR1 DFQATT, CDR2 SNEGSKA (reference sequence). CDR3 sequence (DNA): TGCAGTGCTAGACGTCAAATAGGAGACTTGAACACTGAAGCTTTCTTT. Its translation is CSARRQIGDLNTEAFF.

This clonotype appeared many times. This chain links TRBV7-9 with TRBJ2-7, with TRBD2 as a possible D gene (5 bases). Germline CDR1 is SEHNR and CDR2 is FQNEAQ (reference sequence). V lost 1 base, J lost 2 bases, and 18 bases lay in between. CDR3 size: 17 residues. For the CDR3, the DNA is TGTGCCAGCAGCTTAGGAGGATGGGCAGCGGAGCCCTACGAGCAGTACTTC. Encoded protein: CASSLGGWAAEPYEQYF.

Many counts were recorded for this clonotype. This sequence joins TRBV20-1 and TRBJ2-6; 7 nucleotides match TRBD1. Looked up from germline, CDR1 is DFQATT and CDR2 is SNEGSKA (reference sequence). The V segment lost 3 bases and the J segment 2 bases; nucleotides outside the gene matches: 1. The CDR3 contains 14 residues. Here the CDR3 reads CSASQGAGANVLTF. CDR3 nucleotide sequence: TGCAGTGCTAGTCAGGGGGCTGGGGCCAACGTCCTGACTTTC.

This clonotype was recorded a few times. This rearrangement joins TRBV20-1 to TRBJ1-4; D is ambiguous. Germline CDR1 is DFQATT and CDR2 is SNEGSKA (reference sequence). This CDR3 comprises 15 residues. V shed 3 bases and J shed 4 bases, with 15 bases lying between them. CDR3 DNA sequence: TGCAGTGCTAGCCCGGCCCAACGGTTTAATGAAAAACTGTTTTTT. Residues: CSASPAQRFNEKLFF.